This T cell receptor (beta chain) was captured by sequencing in a study of blood T cells in healthy people across ages. Looking at the study overall: About one barcoded beta molecule was captured per two T cells (by template switching). Whole-study findings and limits: Estimated diversity, derived from one million T cells, was regarded as an underestimate.

For the second PCR, which ran for about 7 to 12 cycles, a sample-barcoded 5' primer and a J-beta primer mix were used. Sequencing yielded, for each sample, at least 2.5 million paired-end reads carrying CDR3. TCRdb reprocessed the 5' RACE reads with MiXCR, giving one entry per CDR3 protein. The sample includes around 800,000 distinct CDR3 sequences, 20% to 30% of them seen just once. This clonotype occurred a few times. Its antigen is currently unknown. Trimming pared 4 bases from V and 12 bases from J, leaving 16 bases between. Germline assignment: CDR1 MGHDK and CDR2 SYGVNS. This CDR3 has 13 residues. The sample also formed part of further work on T cells of mothers and their children.

The sequencing sample was made of blood. This chain uses TRBV25-1 with TRBJ2-1; D unclear. The clonotype was recovered from a boy between 10 and 17 years old in good health. The CDR3 region has the DNA TGTGCCAGCAGTGGAACCCGGCTCGATGGGCAGTTCTTC. Translating gives CASSGTRLDGQFF.